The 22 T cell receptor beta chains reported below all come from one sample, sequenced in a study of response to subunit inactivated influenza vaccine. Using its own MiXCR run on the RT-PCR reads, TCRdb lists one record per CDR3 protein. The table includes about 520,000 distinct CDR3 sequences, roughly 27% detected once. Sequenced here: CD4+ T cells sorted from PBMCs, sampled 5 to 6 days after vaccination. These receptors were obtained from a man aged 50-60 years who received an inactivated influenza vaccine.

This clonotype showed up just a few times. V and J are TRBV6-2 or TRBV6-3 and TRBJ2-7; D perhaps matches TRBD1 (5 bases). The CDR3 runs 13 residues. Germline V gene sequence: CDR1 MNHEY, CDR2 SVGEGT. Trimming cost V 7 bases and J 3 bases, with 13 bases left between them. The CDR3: CASTRQSFYEQYF. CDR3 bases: TGTGCCAGCACCCGACAGTCCTTCTACGAGCAGTACTTC.

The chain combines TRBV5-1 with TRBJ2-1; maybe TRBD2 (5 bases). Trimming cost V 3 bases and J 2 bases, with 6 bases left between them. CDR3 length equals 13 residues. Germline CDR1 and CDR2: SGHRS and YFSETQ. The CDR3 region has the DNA TGCGCCAGCAGCTCCGGGACCTACAATGAGCAGTTCTTC. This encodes CASSSGTYNEQFF.

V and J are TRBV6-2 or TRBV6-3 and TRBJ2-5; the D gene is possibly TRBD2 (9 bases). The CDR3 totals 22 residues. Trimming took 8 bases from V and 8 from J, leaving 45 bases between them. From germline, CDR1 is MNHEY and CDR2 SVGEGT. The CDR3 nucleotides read TGTGCCAGCTATTCGGCAGGGGGCCTTCGGCTAGCGGGGACCGTCACGAAGAGAACCCAGTACTTC. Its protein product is CASYSAGGLRLAGTVTKRTQYF.

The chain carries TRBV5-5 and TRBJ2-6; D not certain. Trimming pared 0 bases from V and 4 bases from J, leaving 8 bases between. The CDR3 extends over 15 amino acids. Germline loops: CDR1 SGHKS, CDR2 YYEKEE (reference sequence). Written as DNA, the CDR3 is TGTGCCAGCAGCTTGGGATCCGTCGGGGCCAACGTCCTGACTTTC. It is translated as CASSLGSVGANVLTF.

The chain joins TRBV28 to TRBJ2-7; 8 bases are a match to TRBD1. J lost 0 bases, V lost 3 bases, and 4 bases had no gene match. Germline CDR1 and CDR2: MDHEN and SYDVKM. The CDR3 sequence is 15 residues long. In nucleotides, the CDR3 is TGTGCCAGCAGTTTCCCCGACAGGGGCTCCTACGAGCAGTACTTC. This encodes CASSFPDRGSYEQYF. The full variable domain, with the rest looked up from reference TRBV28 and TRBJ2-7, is DVKVTQSSRYLVKRTGEKVFLECVQDMDHENMFWYRQDPGLGLRLIYFSYDVKMKEKGDIPEGYSVSREKKERFSLILESASTNQTSMYLCASSFPDRGSYEQYFGPGTRLTVT.

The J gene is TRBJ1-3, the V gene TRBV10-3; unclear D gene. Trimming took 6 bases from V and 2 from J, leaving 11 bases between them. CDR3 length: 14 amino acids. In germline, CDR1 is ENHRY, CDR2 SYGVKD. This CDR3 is CAIRGPGTGNTIYF. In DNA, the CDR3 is TGTGCCATCAGAGGACCTGGGACTGGAAACACCATATATTTT.

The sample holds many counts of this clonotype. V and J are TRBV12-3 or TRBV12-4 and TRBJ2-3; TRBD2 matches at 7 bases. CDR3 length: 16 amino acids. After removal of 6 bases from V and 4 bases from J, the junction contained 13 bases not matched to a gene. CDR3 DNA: TGTGCCAGCAGCCGAGGACTAGGCCTTGGGGCAGATACGCAGTATTTT. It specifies CASSRGLGLGADTQYF.

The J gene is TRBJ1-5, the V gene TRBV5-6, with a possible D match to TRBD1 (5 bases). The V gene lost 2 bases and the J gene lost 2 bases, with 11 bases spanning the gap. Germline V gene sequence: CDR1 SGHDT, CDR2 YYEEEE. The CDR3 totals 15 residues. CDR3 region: CASSLFWGGNQPQHF. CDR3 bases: TGTGCCAGCAGCTTATTCTGGGGGGGCAATCAGCCCCAGCATTTT. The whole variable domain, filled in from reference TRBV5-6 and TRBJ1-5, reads DAGVTQSPTHLIKTRGQQVTLRCSPKSGHDTVSWYQQALGQGPQFIFQYYEEEERQRGNFPDRFSGHQFPNYSSELNVNALLLGDSALYLCASSLFWGGNQPQHFGDGTRLSIL.

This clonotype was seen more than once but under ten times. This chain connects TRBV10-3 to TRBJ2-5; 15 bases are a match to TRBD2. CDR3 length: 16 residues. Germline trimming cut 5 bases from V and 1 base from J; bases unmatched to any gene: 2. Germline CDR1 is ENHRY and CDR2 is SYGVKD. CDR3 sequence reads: CAISKGLAGGQETQYF. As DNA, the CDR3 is TGTGCCATCAGTAAGGGACTAGCGGGAGGCCAAGAGACCCAGTACTTC.

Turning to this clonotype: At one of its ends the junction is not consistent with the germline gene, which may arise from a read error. The CDR3 loop reads CASSPAISGVPSF. For the CDR3, the DNA is TGTGCCAGCAGCCCAGCGATTAGCGGGGTACCCTCTTTC. V usage is TRBV7-2 and J usage is TRBJ2-5; 8 bases line up with TRBD2. Germline V lookup: CDR1 SGHTA, CDR2 FQGNSA. The CDR3 totals 13 residues. The whole variable domain, filled in from reference TRBV7-2 and TRBJ2-5, reads GAGVSQSPSNKVTEKGKDVELRCDPISGHTALYWYRQSLGQGLEFLIYFQGNSAPDKSGLPSDRFSAERTGGSVSTLTIQRTQQEDSAVYLCASSPAISGVPSFGPGTRLLVL.

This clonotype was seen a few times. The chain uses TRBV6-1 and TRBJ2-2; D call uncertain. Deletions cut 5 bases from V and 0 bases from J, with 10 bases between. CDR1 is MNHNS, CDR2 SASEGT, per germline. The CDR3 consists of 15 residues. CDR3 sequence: CASSPQRANTGELFF. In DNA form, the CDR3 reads TGTGCCAGCAGTCCCCAACGAGCGAACACCGGGGAGCTGTTTTTT.

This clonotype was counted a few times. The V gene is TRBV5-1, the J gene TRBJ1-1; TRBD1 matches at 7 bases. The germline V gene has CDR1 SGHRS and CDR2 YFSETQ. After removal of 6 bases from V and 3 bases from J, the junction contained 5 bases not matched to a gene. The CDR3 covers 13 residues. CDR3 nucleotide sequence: TGCGCCAGCACATTAGGGACAGACACTGAAGCTTTCTTT. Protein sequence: CASTLGTDTEAFF.

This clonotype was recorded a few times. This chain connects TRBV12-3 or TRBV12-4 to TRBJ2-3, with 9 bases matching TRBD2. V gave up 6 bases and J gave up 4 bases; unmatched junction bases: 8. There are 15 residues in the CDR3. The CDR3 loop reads CASSRGGRAPDTQYF. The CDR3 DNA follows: TGTGCCAGCAGCCGGGGCGGGAGGGCCCCAGATACGCAGTATTTT.

In nucleotides, the CDR3 is TGTGCCAGCAGCTTTGAAGGGGGCGGCAATCAGCCCCAGCATTTT. This encodes CASSFEGGGNQPQHF. The rearrangement links TRBV5-5 to TRBJ1-5, with 7 bases that match TRBD1. V shed 2 bases and J 2 bases; nucleotides not matched to a gene: 4. The CDR3 consists of 15 residues. In germline, CDR1 is SGHKS, CDR2 YYEKEE (reference sequence).

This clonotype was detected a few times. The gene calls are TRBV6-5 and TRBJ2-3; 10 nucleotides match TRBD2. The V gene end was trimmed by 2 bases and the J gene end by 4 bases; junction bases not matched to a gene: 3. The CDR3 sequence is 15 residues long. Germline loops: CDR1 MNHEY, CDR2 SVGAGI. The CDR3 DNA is TGTGCCAGCAGTTACGGTCTAGCGGGGGCAGATACGCAGTATTTT. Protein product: CASSYGLAGADTQYF.

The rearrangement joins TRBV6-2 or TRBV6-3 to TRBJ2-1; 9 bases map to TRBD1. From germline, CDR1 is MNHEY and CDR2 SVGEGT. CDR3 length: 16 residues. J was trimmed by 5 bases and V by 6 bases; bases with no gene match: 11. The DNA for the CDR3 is TGTGCCAGCAGAAAAGTCCCGGGACAGGGAGACAATGAGCAGTTCTTC. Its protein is CASRKVPGQGDNEQFF.

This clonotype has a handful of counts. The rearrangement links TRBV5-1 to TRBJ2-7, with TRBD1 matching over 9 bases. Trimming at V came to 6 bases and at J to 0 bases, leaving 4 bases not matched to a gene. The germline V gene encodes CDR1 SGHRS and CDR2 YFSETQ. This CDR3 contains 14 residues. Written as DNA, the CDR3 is TGCGCCAGCATCGGGACAGGGACCTCCTACGAGCAGTACTTC. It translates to CASIGTGTSYEQYF. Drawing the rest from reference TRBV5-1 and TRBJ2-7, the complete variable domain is KAGVTQTPRYLIKTRGQQVTLSCSPISGHRSVSWYQQTPGQGLQFLFEYFSETQRNKGNFPGRFSGRQFSNSRSEMNVSTLELGDSALYLCASIGTGTSYEQYFGPGTRLTVT.

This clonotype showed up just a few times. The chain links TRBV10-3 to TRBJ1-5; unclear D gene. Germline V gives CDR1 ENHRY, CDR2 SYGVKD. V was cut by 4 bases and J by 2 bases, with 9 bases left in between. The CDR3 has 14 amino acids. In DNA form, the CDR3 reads TGTGCCATCAGTGGTCAGGTAGGCAATCAGCCCCAGCATTTT. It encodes CAISGQVGNQPQHF.

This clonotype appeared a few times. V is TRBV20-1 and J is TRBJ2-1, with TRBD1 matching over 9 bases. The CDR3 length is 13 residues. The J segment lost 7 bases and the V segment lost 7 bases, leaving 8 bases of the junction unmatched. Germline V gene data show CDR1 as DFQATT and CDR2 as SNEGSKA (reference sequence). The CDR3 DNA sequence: TGCAGTGGGGTACAGGGGGCGCGAAATGAGCAGTTCTTC. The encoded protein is CSGVQGARNEQFF.

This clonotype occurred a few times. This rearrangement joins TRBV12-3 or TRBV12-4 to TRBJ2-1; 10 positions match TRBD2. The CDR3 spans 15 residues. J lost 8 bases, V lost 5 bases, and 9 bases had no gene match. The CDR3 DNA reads TGTGCCAGCAGTATAAATAGCGGGGGGTTCTATGAGCAGTTCTTC. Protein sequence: CASSINSGGFYEQFF.

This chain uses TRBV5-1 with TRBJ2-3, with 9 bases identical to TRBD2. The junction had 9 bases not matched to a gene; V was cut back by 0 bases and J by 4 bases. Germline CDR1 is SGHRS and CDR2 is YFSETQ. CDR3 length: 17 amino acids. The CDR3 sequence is CASSLAPGGRGADTQYF. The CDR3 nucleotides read TGCGCCAGCAGCTTGGCTCCGGGCGGGAGGGGTGCAGATACGCAGTATTTT. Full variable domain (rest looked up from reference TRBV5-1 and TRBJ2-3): KAGVTQTPRYLIKTRGQQVTLSCSPISGHRSVSWYQQTPGQGLQFLFEYFSETQRNKGNFPGRFSGRQFSNSRSEMNVSTLELGDSALYLCASSLAPGGRGADTQYFGPGTRLTVL.

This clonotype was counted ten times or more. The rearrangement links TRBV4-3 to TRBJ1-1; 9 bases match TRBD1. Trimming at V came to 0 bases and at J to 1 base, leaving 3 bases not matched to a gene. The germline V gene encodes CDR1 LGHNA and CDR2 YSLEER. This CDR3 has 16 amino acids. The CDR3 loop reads CASSQEGTGPNTEAFF. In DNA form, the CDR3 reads TGCGCCAGCAGCCAAGAGGGGACAGGGCCGAACACTGAAGCTTTCTTT.